This T cell receptor (beta chain) appears in the sequencing data of a study of cytomegalovirus exposure and HLA in healthy donors. Losses at the gene ends were 3 bases for V and 7 bases for J; bases not matched to a gene: 10. The CDR3 loop spans 15 amino acids. CDR1 and CDR2 from the germline V gene are SGHRS and YFSETQ. This clone was counted a single time. The target antigen is unknown. Primers included in the PCR were 60 Vbeta and 13 Jbeta primers. Clones were read by immunoSEQ multiplex PCR, and TCRdb kept only the in-frame ones, dropping some. The profile shows some 200,000 clones, roughly 74% of them singletons. Whole-study results and caveats: Serostatus for CMV was the only available immune exposure information. A later analysis showed HLA-associated TCR beta chains outstripping equally common others in clonal expansion. Within an earlier analysis, most TCR beta V segments proved productive either about 90% or about 30% of the time. It has been reported that TCR beta sequences accurately predicted the HLA-A and HLA-B alleles of most subjects.

This receptor was identified in a female donor in good health and CMV-seronegative. The chain combines TRBV5-1 with TRBJ2-7; 10 bases match TRBD1. Source material: PBMCs. CDR3 bases: TGCGCCAGCAGCTCCCTTGGGGACAGGGGAGGAGAGCAGTACTTC. Translating gives CASSSLGDRGGEQYF.